This T cell receptor beta chain was sequenced in a study of CD8 T cells in Susac syndrome. Background on the study: Blood was drawn from Susac syndrome patients while they were therapy-naive, on corticosteroids, or on intravenous immunoglobulin alone.

The T cells that were sequenced for TCR beta were CD8+ and CD4+ cells from blood. Susac syndrome patients met recently defined diagnostic criteria for definite or probable disease. Random-hexamer reverse transcription was applied to about 0.5 to 1 ug RNA. TCRdb redid the calling of the immunoSEQ multiplex PCR reads with MiXCR, one entry per CDR3 protein. The profile shows 150,000 or so distinct CDR3 sequences, roughly 96% of them singletons. The germline V and J ends were trimmed by 4 bases and 4 bases, with 7 bases remaining between them. The CDR3 length is 11 residues. Per germline, CDR1 SQVTM and CDR2 ANQGSEA.

This chain uses TRBV29-1 with TRBJ2-5, with a weak D call TRBD2 (6 bases). This receptor was obtained from a human donor with Susac syndrome. Material: CD4+ T cells from PBMCs. The CDR3 DNA reads TGCAGCGTTGGTAGCGGAGAGACCCAGTACTTC. Its protein product is CSVGSGETQYF.